This paragraph covers one TCR beta chain sequence. Its antigen is still unknown. Produced via immunoSEQ multiplex PCR; TCRdb's table is partial and in-frame only. Of 85,000 to 120,000 clones in the sample, nearly 95% were seen once. This specimen belongs to a study of T cells in pancreatic ductal adenocarcinoma. Broader study findings: Tumor-versus-blood clonality comparisons may be biased toward lower tumor diversity. Compared with tumor, blood showed more total productive templates and about 8-fold more clonotypes. Tumor and blood clonality did not differ significantly, about 0.1 versus 0.07. The resected cohort was biased toward the minority with early-stage disease.

Surgery without prior neoadjuvant therapy was the treatment of the selected pancreatic ductal adenocarcinoma patients. Germline V gene lookup returns CDR1 SGDLS and CDR2 YYNGEE. The CDR3 consists of 14 residues. V shed 0 bases, J shed 6 bases, and the junction held 2 bases outside the gene matches. The receptor's source is a human donor with pancreatic ductal adenocarcinoma. The sample was PBMCs. This sequence joins TRBV9 and TRBJ2-7, with 11 nucleotides matching TRBD2. The CDR3 nucleotides read TGTGCCAGCAGCGTAGAACTAGCGGGGGTCGAGCAGTACTTC. Its protein is CASSVELAGVEQYF.